This T cell receptor (beta chain) was sequenced in a study of identifying expanded T cells in peripheral blood. Study outcomes and limitations: Clone count variance between roughly 2-week samples rose with total template count. Over about two and four weeks, about 15 and 19 clones changed, versus approximately 1.2 between replicates.

As regards this clone: No antigen is known for it.

Germline V gene lookup returns CDR1 MNHNY and CDR2 SVGAGI (reference sequence). The V end was cut by 5 bases, the J end by 1 base, with 8 bases between. CDR3 size: 13 residues. The method was immunoSEQ multiplex PCR; TCRdb's version includes in-frame clones alone and lacks a portion of them. The sample holds roughly 100,000 clones, around 88% seen once. The sample consisted of blood. This receptor was identified in a person aged 18 to 75 in good health. The rearrangement uses TRBV6-6 and TRBJ1-2, with TRBD1 as a possible D gene (5 bases). CDR3 DNA sequence: TGTGCCAGCAGTGACGACAGTAACTATGGCTACACCTTC. Translation: CASSDDSNYGYTF.